This T cell receptor beta chain was captured in a study of shared clonotypes between healthy human individuals. For this clone: Its target is not known.

Whole-study results and caveats: On the whole, naive subsets had larger estimated richness than memory subsets had.

Donors included only healthy HIV-negative adults lacking recent acute infections or vaccinations. Original methodology: There were no quality scores in the junction-only immunoSEQ sequences, so filtering differed. Sequencing was performed with immunoSEQ multiplex PCR; in TCRdb, only in-frame clones are kept and a portion is missing. V, J and clone size derive from that table, while D and trimming were established from the DNA sequence. The sample yields about 1,500,000 clones, roughly 96% seen once. CDR3 length: 16 residues. V lost 0 bases, J lost 4 bases, and 15 bases lay in between. Per germline, CDR1 KGHSH and CDR2 LQKENI.

The sample taken for sequencing was naive CD4+ T cells sorted from blood. Regarding subset: CD45RA+ positively selected. The TCR was taken from a man aged 30 to 39 in good health. This sequence joins TRBV18 and TRBJ1-1; weak D call: TRBD1 (5 bases). The CDR3 region has the DNA TGTGCCAGCTCACCACCGGTCATGGGACTCGGCACTGAAGCTTTCTTT. Its translation: CASSPPVMGLGTEAFF. The complete variable domain, with remaining parts taken from reference TRBV18 and TRBJ1-1, reads NAGVMQNPRHLVRRRGQEARLRCSPMKGHSHVYWYRQLPEEGLKFMVYLQKENIIDESGMPKERFSAEFPKEGPSILRIQQVVRGDSAAYFCASSPPVMGLGTEAFFGQGTRLTVV.